These 10 T cell receptor beta chains originate from one sample sequenced in a study of identical twins. Each CDR3 protein gets one entry after TCRdb re-called the 5' RACE reads with MiXCR. Of 690,000 or so distinct CDR3 sequences in the sample, 8.6% are singletons; the top ten hold 0.75% to 1%. The same data also contributed to another study, on yellow fever vaccine responses in identical twins.

Sequenced material: PBMCs. The receptor set was obtained from a woman aged 18-29 years in good health.

This clonotype occurred a few times. J is TRBJ2-3 and V is TRBV4-1; 10 positions match TRBD2. Germline V gene lookup returns CDR1 MGHRA and CDR2 YSYEKL. The CDR3 length is 14 residues. The V and J ends lost 11 bases and 4 bases, in that order; junction bases with no gene match: 9. CDR3 loop: CAVKAGGEADTQYF. Here the CDR3 DNA reads TGCGCCGTCAAAGCGGGAGGGGAAGCAGATACGCAGTATTTT.

The chain links TRBV7-2 to TRBJ2-1, with D maybe TRBD1 (5 bases). From germline, CDR1 is SGHTA and CDR2 FQGNSA. Deletions cut 2 bases from V and 1 base from J, with 9 bases between. The CDR3 totals 15 residues. The CDR3 region has the DNA TGTGCCAGCAGCTTAATAGGGGCATCCTACAATGAGCAGTTCTTC. Residues: CASSLIGASYNEQFF.

V gene TRBV29-1 combines with J gene TRBJ2-3; no clear D gene. The germline CDR1 and CDR2 sequences are SQVTM and ANQGSEA. This CDR3 is built from 12 residues. Between the trimmed V and J ends, which lost 5 bases and 5 bases, there was a span of 11 bases. The CDR3 nucleotides read TGCAGCGTTTATTGGATAAAAGATACGCAGTATTTT. Translating gives CSVYWIKDTQYF.

This clonotype was counted between two and nine times. The J gene is TRBJ1-1, the V gene TRBV6-1; no clear D. The V gene lost 10 bases and the J gene lost 11 bases, with 23 bases spanning the gap. Looked up from germline, CDR1 is MNHNS and CDR2 is SASEGT. This CDR3 has 13 amino acids. In DNA form, the CDR3 reads TGTGCCACCACCCCCCCGGGCACCCCGGCGGCTTTCTTT. It specifies CATTPPGTPAAFF.

This clonotype has at least ten counts. V gene TRBV7-2 combines with J gene TRBJ2-3, with D possibly TRBD1 on 5 matching bases. The germline V gene encodes CDR1 SGHTA and CDR2 FQGNSA. The V end was cut by 6 bases, the J end by 7 bases, with 17 bases between. This CDR3 comprises 14 residues. The CDR3 DNA reads TGTGCCAGCAGGTCAGCCCTCCAGGGAAATACGCAGTATTTT. It yields the protein CASRSALQGNTQYF.

Only a few counts were recorded for this clonotype. CDR3 in DNA: TGCAGCGTTGACAGGGAGGGCTACGAGCAGTACTTC. This translates into CSVDREGYEQYF. This chain uses TRBV29-1 with TRBJ2-7; 7 nucleotides line up with TRBD2. Germline V gives CDR1 SQVTM, CDR2 ANQGSEA. This CDR3 has 12 amino acids. Trimming took 3 bases from V and 3 from J; bases not matched to a gene: 2.

V gene TRBV11-2 combines with J gene TRBJ1-1, with a possible D match to TRBD1 (5 bases). The V and J ends lost 2 bases and 11 bases respectively, with 21 bases between them. Germline CDR1 SGHAT, CDR2 FQNNGV. The CDR3 runs 15 residues. CDR3 nucleotides: TGTGCCAGCAGCTTAACCCGTTCGGGCGACAGCTTGGCTTTCTTT. Translating gives CASSLTRSGDSLAFF.

A few counts support this clonotype. V usage is TRBV30 and J usage is TRBJ2-7; the D gene is possibly TRBD2 (6 bases). V shed 6 bases and J shed 6 bases, with 12 bases lying between them. CDR1 GTSNPN and CDR2 SVGIG come from the germline V gene (reference sequence). The CDR3 runs to 11 residues. The CDR3 is CACRPGGEQYF. DNA of the CDR3: TGTGCCTGCAGACCCGGGGGCGAGCAGTACTTC.

This clonotype appeared a few times. The rearrangement links TRBV3-1 to TRBJ1-4, with D maybe TRBD1 (6 bases). The V gene's germline CDR1 is LGHDT and CDR2 YNNKEL (reference sequence). Trimming took 1 base from V and 7 from J, leaving 16 bases between them. This CDR3 is 16 amino acids long. CDR3 protein: CASSQGWGANGEKLFF. Written as DNA, the CDR3 is TGTGCCAGCAGCCAAGGATGGGGGGCAAATGGTGAAAAACTGTTTTTT.

This clonotype was observed a few times. This rearrangement joins TRBV29-1 to TRBJ2-2; 7 nucleotides match TRBD2. The V gene end was trimmed by 1 base and the J gene end by 6 bases; junction bases not matched to a gene: 5. The CDR3 spans 14 residues. The V gene's germline CDR1 is SQVTM and CDR2 ANQGSEA. The CDR3 DNA sequence: TGCAGCGTTGAAGGCCCAGGGAGGGCCGGGGAGCTGTTTTTT. Its protein is CSVEGPGRAGELFF.